One sample yielded the 23 T cell receptor beta chains listed below, sequenced in a study of identical twins. TCRdb fed the 5' RACE reads into MiXCR, producing one record per CDR3 protein. The sample has about 690,000 distinct CDR3 sequences; roughly 20% are singletons. These data also featured in a second study, about T cells expressing NK-cell markers.

The sequenced sample was PBMCs. These receptors were collected from a woman between 18 and 29 years old in good health.

The table lists this clonotype with a few counts. The V and J genes are TRBV6-1 and TRBJ2-7; TRBD1 agrees at 10 bases. CDR3 length equals 14 residues. With V trimmed by 5 bases and J by 3 bases, 4 bases remained unmatched. The germline gives CDR1 MNHNS, CDR2 SASEGT. The CDR3 protein is CASSMTGGFYEQYF. CDR3 bases: TGTGCCAGCAGTATGACAGGGGGCTTCTACGAGCAGTACTTC.

This clonotype was picked up a small number of times. V is TRBV12-3 or TRBV12-4 and J is TRBJ2-1, with unresolved D. Trimming stripped 2 bases from V and 10 bases from J, with 9 bases between. The CDR3 is 12 residues long. CDR3 nucleotide sequence: TGTGCCAGCAGTTTATTTGCGGCCGAGCAGTTCTTC. Its translation is CASSLFAAEQFF.

The sample holds a few counts of this clonotype. This chain joins TRBV20-1 and TRBJ2-5; D is unclear. Trimming took 0 bases from V and 2 from J, leaving 13 bases between them. Germline V gene sequence: CDR1 DFQATT, CDR2 SNEGSKA (reference sequence). CDR3 length equals 15 residues. CDR3 protein: CSARDGLGLQETQYF. CDR3 DNA sequence: TGCAGTGCTAGAGATGGGCTAGGGCTTCAAGAGACCCAGTACTTC.

The rearrangement uses TRBV5-1 and TRBJ2-7; D is unresolved. V shed 5 bases and J shed 5 bases, with 17 bases lying between them. CDR3 size: 14 residues. The germline CDR1 and CDR2 sequences are SGHRS and YFSETQ. CDR3 sequence reads: CASRHSTTKDEQYF. In DNA, the CDR3 is TGCGCCAGCAGGCACAGCACAACTAAGGACGAGCAGTACTTC.

The gene calls are TRBV5-1 and TRBJ2-5; 10 bases align to TRBD1. V lost 4 bases, J lost 3 bases, and 6 bases stayed unmatched. CDR3 size: 15 residues. CDR1 SGHRS and CDR2 YFSETQ come from the germline V gene. Here the CDR3 DNA reads TGCGCCAGCAGCACAACCGGGACAGGGGAAGAGACCCAGTACTTC. Translated: CASSTTGTGEETQYF.

This clonotype appeared once. The chain combines TRBV30 with TRBJ2-1; perhaps TRBD1 as D (7 bases). CDR1 and CDR2 (germline): GTSNPN, SVGIG (reference sequence). V was pared by 6 bases and J by 5 bases, with 23 bases between. The CDR3 has 16 residues. The CDR3 reads CACSLWRQGGHNEQFF. CDR3 DNA: TGTGCCTGTTCCCTGTGGCGTCAGGGGGGTCACAATGAGCAGTTCTTC.

This clonotype was observed a few times. The V call is TRBV14, the J call TRBJ2-2; D is possibly TRBD1 (5 bases). CDR1 and CDR2 (germline): SGHDN, FVKESK. Trimming left V 1 base short and J 3 bases short, with 21 bases between. The CDR3 has 19 residues. CDR3 protein: CASSQGSAQRRGYTGELFF. The CDR3 bases are TGTGCCAGCAGCCAAGGATCGGCCCAAAGAAGGGGTTACACCGGGGAGCTGTTTTTT.

The rearrangement uses TRBV15 and TRBJ2-5, with 15 bases fitting TRBD2. Unmatched junction bases numbered 3, after V lost 5 bases and J lost 5 bases. CDR3 length: 15 amino acids. Germline V gives CDR1 LNHNV, CDR2 YYDKDF (reference sequence). The CDR3 coding sequence is TGTGCCACCAGCGGAGGGACTAGCGGGGGGGAGACCCAGTACTTC. Protein sequence: CATSGGTSGGETQYF.

The chain uses TRBV20-1 and TRBJ2-1; 11 bases are a match to TRBD2. From germline, CDR1 is DFQATT and CDR2 SNEGSKA (reference sequence). This CDR3 comprises 14 residues. V lost 3 bases to trimming and J lost 9 bases; unmatched junction nucleotides: 7. The CDR3 spells CSASHSGGAAEQFF. The DNA for the CDR3 is TGCAGTGCTAGTCATAGCGGGGGGGCTGCTGAGCAGTTCTTC.

The rearrangement links TRBV27 to TRBJ2-7, with 13 bases matching TRBD2. Trimming at V came to 5 bases and at J to 6 bases, leaving 1 base not matched to a gene. The CDR3 runs 13 residues. The V gene's germline CDR1 is MNHEY and CDR2 SMNVEV (reference sequence). The chain's CDR3 is CASSRTSGSEQYF. Written as DNA, the CDR3 is TGTGCCAGCAGTCGGACTAGCGGGAGCGAGCAGTACTTC.

This clonotype was counted a few times. The chain carries TRBV5-1 and TRBJ2-1; 8 bases map to TRBD1. CDR3 length: 14 amino acids. V was clipped by 2 bases and J by 8 bases; unmatched bases: 6. Germline assignment: CDR1 SGHRS and CDR2 YFSETQ. The CDR3 protein is CASSFGDRRDEQFF. For the CDR3, the DNA is TGCGCCAGCAGCTTCGGGGACAGGAGGGATGAGCAGTTCTTC.

This clonotype was recorded a few times. The chain combines TRBV11-1 with TRBJ2-4; 16 positions agree with TRBD2. This CDR3 spans 20 amino acids. The junction had 9 bases not matched to a gene; V was cut back by 3 bases and J by 1 base. The germline V gene has CDR1 SGHAT and CDR2 FQDESV (reference sequence). CDR3 DNA: TGTGCCAGCAGCTTGATACCGGGACTAGCGGGGGGGCCGGCCAAAAACATTCAGTACTTC. It encodes CASSLIPGLAGGPAKNIQYF.

Only a few counts were recorded for this clonotype. V usage is TRBV5-1 and J usage is TRBJ2-3, with D perhaps given as TRBD1 or TRBD2 (5 bases each). The CDR3 is made up of 16 amino acids. Between the trimmed V and J ends, which lost 4 bases and 1 base, there was a span of 16 bases. Germline assignment: CDR1 SGHRS and CDR2 YFSETQ. CDR3 sequence reads: CASSPYRDGRTDTQYF. The CDR3 DNA sequence: TGCGCCAGCAGCCCCTACCGGGACGGCCGCACAGATACGCAGTATTTT.

V and J are TRBV6-1 and TRBJ1-3; 8 bases are a match to TRBD1. V lost 4 bases and J lost 4; bases outside the gene matches: 12. The CDR3 has 17 residues. Germline lookup yields CDR1 MNHNS and CDR2 SASEGT. The CDR3 region has the DNA TGTGCCAGCAGTGCCTACAGGGGGGGGGCTCGGGGAAACACCATATATTTT. Encoded protein: CASSAYRGGARGNTIYF.

This chain links TRBV12-3 or TRBV12-4 with TRBJ2-2, with 7 positions matching TRBD2. The CDR3 totals 15 residues. With 7 bases clipped from V and 0 bases from J, the junction kept 5 bases outside the gene matches. The CDR3 sequence is CASKSGGPNTGELFF. CDR3 coding DNA: TGTGCCAGCAAGTCGGGGGGACCGAACACCGGGGAGCTGTTTTTT.

The chain joins TRBV10-3 to TRBJ1-1, with D unresolved. This CDR3 has 11 residues. Germline V gives CDR1 ENHRY, CDR2 SYGVKD. The V gene lost 10 bases and the J gene lost 0 bases, with 6 bases spanning the gap. DNA for the CDR3: TGTGCCACCTTGATGAACACTGAAGCTTTCTTT. The encoded protein is CATLMNTEAFF.

The rearrangement links TRBV20-1 to TRBJ2-1; D possibly corresponds to TRBD2 (5 bases). The CDR3 spans 11 residues. Germline CDR1 and CDR2: DFQATT and SNEGSKA (reference sequence). In nucleotides, the CDR3 is TGCAGGGGCGGGTCCTACAATGAGCAGTTCTTC. Translation gives CRGGSYNEQFF.

In this sample, this clonotype turned up a few times. V is TRBV6-4 and J is TRBJ2-7; D call uncertain. This CDR3 has 14 amino acids. Germline lookup yields CDR1 MRHNA and CDR2 SNTAGT. V was cut by 3 bases and J by 4 bases, with 13 bases left in between. The CDR3 bases are TGTGCCAGCAGTGATAATCCGTTAAAGTACGAGCAGTACTTC. This codes for CASSDNPLKYEQYF.

V gene TRBV29-1 combines with J gene TRBJ2-3, with 16 bases fitting TRBD2. The CDR3 sequence is 20 residues long. Germline V lookup: CDR1 SQVTM, CDR2 ANQGSEA. With V trimmed by 5 bases and J by 4 bases, 18 bases remained unmatched. Here the CDR3 reads CSVIWAWGLAGGPLADTQYF. The DNA of the CDR3 is TGCAGCGTTATATGGGCCTGGGGACTAGCGGGAGGGCCGTTGGCAGATACGCAGTATTTT.

The chain combines TRBV6-5 with TRBJ2-1, with 9 bases aligning to TRBD2. Germline CDR1 is MNHEY and CDR2 is SVGAGI. CDR3 length: 19 amino acids. V was pared by 0 bases and J by 1 base, with 10 bases of the junction left unmatched. The CDR3 DNA reads as TGTGCCAGCAGTTACTCGGGGTTTAGCGGGGGCCCGTCCTACAATGAGCAGTTCTTC. The encoded protein is CASSYSGFSGGPSYNEQFF.

The V gene is TRBV25-1, the J gene TRBJ2-1, with 10 bases fitting TRBD1. Germline-derived CDR1 and CDR2 are MGHDK and SYGVNS. V trimming: 0 bases; J trimming: 6 bases; junction bases outside the gene matches: 5. This CDR3 is built from 16 residues. The DNA of the CDR3 is TGTGCCAGCAGTGAATACCGGGACAGGGGTTTCAATGAGCAGTTCTTC. This codes for CASSEYRDRGFNEQFF. The whole variable domain, remainder taken from reference TRBV25-1 and TRBJ2-1, is EADIYQTPRYLVIGTGKKITLECSQTMGHDKMYWYQQDPGMELHLIHYSYGVNSTEKGDLSSESTVSRIRTEHFPLTLESARPSHTSQYLCASSEYRDRGFNEQFFGPGTRLTVL.

This clonotype was recorded many times. This chain uses TRBV4-1 with TRBJ1-1; D gene uncertain. The CDR3 is made up of 15 amino acids. Trimming stripped 3 bases from V and 4 bases from J, with 15 bases between. Per the germline V gene, CDR1 is MGHRA and CDR2 is YSYEKL. This CDR3 reads CASSQIRPWTTEAFF. Written as DNA, the CDR3 is TGCGCCAGCAGCCAGATCAGACCCTGGACCACTGAAGCTTTCTTT.

This chain connects TRBV10-3 to TRBJ2-5; the D is unclear. V lost 0 bases and J lost 3, with 8 bases in between. The CDR3 contains 14 residues. Germline CDR1 and CDR2: ENHRY and SYGVKD. CDR3 DNA sequence: TGTGCCATCAGTGAGTCGGCACTAAAAGAGACCCAGTACTTC. This sequence encodes CAISESALKETQYF.